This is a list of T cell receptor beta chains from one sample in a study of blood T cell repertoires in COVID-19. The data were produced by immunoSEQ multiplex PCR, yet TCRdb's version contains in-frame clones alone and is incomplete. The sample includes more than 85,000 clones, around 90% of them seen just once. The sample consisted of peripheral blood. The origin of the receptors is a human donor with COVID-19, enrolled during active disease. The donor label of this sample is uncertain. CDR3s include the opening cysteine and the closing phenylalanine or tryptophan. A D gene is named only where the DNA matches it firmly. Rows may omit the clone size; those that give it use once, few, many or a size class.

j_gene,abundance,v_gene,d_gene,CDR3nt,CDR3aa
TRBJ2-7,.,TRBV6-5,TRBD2,TGTGCCAGCAGCGGGCTAAGCGGGGGAAAACGAGAGCAGTACTTC,CASSGLSGGKREQYF
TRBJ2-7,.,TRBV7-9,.,TGTGCCAGCAGCTTAGGCCAGGGCGTTTTCTACGAGCAGTACTTC,CASSLGQGVFYEQYF
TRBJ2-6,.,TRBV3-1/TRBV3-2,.,TGTGCCAGCAGCCAAGACCACTCTGGGGCCAACGTCCTGACTTTC,CASSQDHSGANVLTF
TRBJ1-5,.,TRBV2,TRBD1,TGTGCCAGCAGTAGGGACAGGGTTGGCAATCAGCCCCAGCATTTT,CASSRDRVGNQPQHF
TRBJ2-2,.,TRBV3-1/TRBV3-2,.,TGTGCCAGCAGCCAATCCGGGATCGGCACCGGGGAGCTGTTTTTT,CASSQSGIGTGELFF
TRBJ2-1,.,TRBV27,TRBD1,TGTGCCAGCAGTACACCGGGACAGGGCAGTAGTGAGCAGTTCTTC,CASSTPGQGSSEQFF
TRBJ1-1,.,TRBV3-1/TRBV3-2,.,TGTGCCAGCAGCCAGACCGAGGGTCAAGCTTTCTTT,CASSQTEGQAFF
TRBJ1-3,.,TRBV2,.,TGTGCCAGCAGTGAAAGAAGGGTAGGGGCCTCTGGAAACACCATATATTTT,CASSERRVGASGNTIYF
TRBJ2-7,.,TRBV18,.,TGTGCCAGCTCACCACGACGACAAGCCGAGTACGAGCAGTACTTC,CASSPRRQAEYEQYF
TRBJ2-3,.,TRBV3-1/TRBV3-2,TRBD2,TGTGCCAGCAGCCAGGGACTAGCGGGAGTAACAGATACGCAGTATTTT,CASSQGLAGVTDTQYF
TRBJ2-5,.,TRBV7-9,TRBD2,TGTGCCAGCAGCGCACTAGCGGGGGATACAGGGACCCAGTACTTC,CASSALAGDTGTQYF
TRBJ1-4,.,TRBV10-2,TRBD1,TGCGCCAGCCGCCCGGGACAGGGGGATGAAAAACTGTTTTTT,CASRPGQGDEKLFF
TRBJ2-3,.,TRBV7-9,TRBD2,TGTGCCAGCAGCGAACTAGCGTGGCGGGGGGGCACAGATACGCAGTATTTT,CASSELAWRGGTDTQYF
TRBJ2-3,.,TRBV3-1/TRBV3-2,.,TGTGCCAGCAGCCCCACCAGGCTAGCTCGCACAGATACGCAGTATTTT,CASSPTRLARTDTQYF
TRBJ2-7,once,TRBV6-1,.,TGTGCCAGCAGTGAGAGCGTGGCGGAGGTTACCTCCTACGAGCAGTACTTC,CASSESVAEVTSYEQYF
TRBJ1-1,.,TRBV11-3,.,TGTGCCAGCAGCTTAGGGGCCCTGGGGGGAGGATACACTGAAGCTTTCTTT,CASSLGALGGGYTEAFF
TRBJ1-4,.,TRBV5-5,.,TGTGCCAGCAGCCAACGAGTCCGGGTGGCCTCGGGGGAAAAACTGTTTTTT,CASSQRVRVASGEKLFF
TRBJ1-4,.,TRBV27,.,TGTGCCAGCCAAACGAGGGGGGGGCCGGATGAAAAACTGTTTTTT,CASQTRGGPDEKLFF
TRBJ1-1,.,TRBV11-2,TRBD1,TGTGCCAGCAGCCGGACAGGATTTATTGGTGACACTGAAGCTTTCTTT,CASSRTGFIGDTEAFF
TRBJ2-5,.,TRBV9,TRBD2,TGTGCCAGCAGCGCCGGGGCTAGCGGGGCTGGGGAGACCCAGTACTTC,CASSAGASGAGETQYF
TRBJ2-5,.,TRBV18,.,TGTGCCAGCTCACCACGCCCCGGACTCGTCCAAGAGACCCAGTACTTC,CASSPRPGLVQETQYF
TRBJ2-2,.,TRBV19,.,TGTGCCAGTAGTAACTGGGGGGCCGGGGAGCTGTTTTTT,CASSNWGAGELFF
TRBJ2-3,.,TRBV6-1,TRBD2,TGTGCCAGCAGTGAACGAACAGCGGGGGTTGATACGCAGTATTTT,CASSERTAGVDTQYF
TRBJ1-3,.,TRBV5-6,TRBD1,TGTGCCAGCAGTTCAAACAGGGGCTCTGGAAACACCATATATTTT,CASSSNRGSGNTIYF
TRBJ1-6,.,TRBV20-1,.,TGCAGTGCTAGTGTATCTTTACAGGGTTCACCCCTCCACTTT,CSASVSLQGSPLHF
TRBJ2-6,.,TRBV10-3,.,TGTGCCATCAGTGCCAGGGCCCCCAACGTCCTGACTTTC,CAISARAPNVLTF
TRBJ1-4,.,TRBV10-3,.,TGTGCCACAGGACAGATTAGCCAAAATGAAAAACTGTTTTTT,CATGQISQNEKLFF
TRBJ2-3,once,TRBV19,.,TGTGCCAGTAGTACGGGGGGCTCAGATACGCAGTATTTT,CASSTGGSDTQYF
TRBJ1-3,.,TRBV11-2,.,TGTGCCAGCAGCCCGGGGTTCGCCTCTGGAAACACCATATATTTT,CASSPGFASGNTIYF
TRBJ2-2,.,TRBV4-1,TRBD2,TGCGCCAGCAGCTTTAGCGGGGGGGCCAGGACCGGGGAGCTGTTTTTT,CASSFSGGARTGELFF
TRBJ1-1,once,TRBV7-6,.,TGTGCCAGCAGCTTAGATCGGGGTCTGAACACTGAAGCTTTCTTT,CASSLDRGLNTEAFF
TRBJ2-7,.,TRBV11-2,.,TGTGCCAGCAGCTTAGATCCAGGTACCTACGAGCAGTACTTC,CASSLDPGTYEQYF
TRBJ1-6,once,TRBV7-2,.,TGTGCCAGCAGCCCCGGTGGAGGGGTCGGTTCACCCCTCCACTTT,CASSPGGGVGSPLHF
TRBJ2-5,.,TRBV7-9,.,TGTGCCAGCAGCTTAGCGTCTGGCGGACAAGAGACCCAGTACTTC,CASSLASGGQETQYF
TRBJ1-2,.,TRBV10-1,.,TGCGCCAGCAGCCACAGGCGAAGTGATGGCTACACCTTC,CASSHRRSDGYTF
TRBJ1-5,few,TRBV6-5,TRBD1,TGTGCCAGCAGCTCCGGGACAGGGGCCTATCAGCCCCAGCATTTT,CASSSGTGAYQPQHF
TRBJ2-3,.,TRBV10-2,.,TGCGCCAGCAGTGTGGGGGCCGTATTCACTAGCACAGATACGCAGTATTTT,CASSVGAVFTSTDTQYF
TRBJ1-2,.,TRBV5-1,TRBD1,TGCGCCAGCACCCCCGGGCAGGGGGTCGACTACACCTTC,CASTPGQGVDYTF
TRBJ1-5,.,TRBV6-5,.,TGTGCCAGCAGTTCCAGGGGTAGCAATCAGCCCCAGCATTTT,CASSSRGSNQPQHF
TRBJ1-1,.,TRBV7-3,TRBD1,TGTGCCAGCAGCTTAGGACAGGGGATGAACACTGAAGCTTTCTTT,CASSLGQGMNTEAFF
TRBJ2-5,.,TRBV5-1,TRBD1,TGCGCCAGCACCTTGGGGACAGAAGAGACCCAGTACTTC,CASTLGTEETQYF
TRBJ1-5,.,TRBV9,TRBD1,TGTGCCAGCAGCCCGACAGGGGCTGCGGGTCAGCCCCAGCATTTT,CASSPTGAAGQPQHF
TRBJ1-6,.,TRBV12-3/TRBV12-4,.,TGTGCCAGCAGTTTACTGGTAGAGTCACCCCTCCACTTT,CASSLLVESPLHF
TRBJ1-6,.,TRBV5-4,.,TGTGCCAGCAGCTTAGGGCAGGGGTTACGGGATAATTCACCCCTCCACTTT,CASSLGQGLRDNSPLHF
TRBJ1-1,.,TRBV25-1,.,TGTGCCAGCAGTGAATCAGGGTTGAACACTGAAGCTTTCTTT,CASSESGLNTEAFF
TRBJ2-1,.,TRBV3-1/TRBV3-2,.,TGTGCCAGCAGCCAATCCGTGAATGAGCAGTTCTTC,CASSQSVNEQFF
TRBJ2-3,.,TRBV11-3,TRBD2,TGTGCCAGCAGCGGGGAGGGAGGGTTGAATACGCAGTATTTT,CASSGEGGLNTQYF
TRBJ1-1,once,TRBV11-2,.,TGTGCCAGGACGGGTTGTTATTACACTGAAGCTTTCTTT,CARTGCYYTEAFF
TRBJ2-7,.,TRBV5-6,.,TGTGCCAGCAGCTTGGCAGGCGAGCAGTACTTC,CASSLAGEQYF
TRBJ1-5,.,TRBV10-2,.,TGCGCCAGCAGTGAGTACAGGAGTAGCAATCAGCCCCAGCATTTT,CASSEYRSSNQPQHF
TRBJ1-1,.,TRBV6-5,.,TGTGCCAGCAGTTACTCTCAGAATCATTATCCTGAAGCTTTCTTT,CASSYSQNHYPEAFF
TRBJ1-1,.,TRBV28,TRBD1,TGTGCCAGCAGTTTACCCTCCGACAGGGCCAACCAAGCTTTCTTT,CASSLPSDRANQAFF
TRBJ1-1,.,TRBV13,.,TGTGCCAGCAGCATATCTACCCTGAACACTGAAGCTTTCTTT,CASSISTLNTEAFF
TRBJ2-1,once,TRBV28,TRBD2,TGTGCCAGTCACACTAGCGGGGGGTTCAGTGAGCAGTTCTTC,CASHTSGGFSEQFF
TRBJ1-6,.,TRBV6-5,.,TGTGCCAGCAGTTACTCGGGCGGGGGAGTTTCACCCCTCCACTTT,CASSYSGGGVSPLHF
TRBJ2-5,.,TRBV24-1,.,TGTGCCACCAGTGATTTGCGGGGAGGTGAGACCCAGTACTTC,CATSDLRGGETQYF
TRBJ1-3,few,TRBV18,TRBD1,TGTGCCAGCTCACCAAGGGACAGGGGGAACACCATATATTTT,CASSPRDRGNTIYF
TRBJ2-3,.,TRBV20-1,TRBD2,TGCAGTGCTAGTACGGCTAGCGGGGGGGCCGGTTTAACAGATACGCAGTATTTT,CSASTASGGAGLTDTQYF
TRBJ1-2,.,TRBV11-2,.,TGTGCCAGCAGCTTAAGCACCCATGGCTACACCTTC,CASSLSTHGYTF